The clone carrying this T cell receptor beta chain was seen repeatedly, ten times or more. Its antigen is currently unknown. By quantitative 5'-RACE with molecular barcodes, the TCR beta libraries were made. MiXCR, applied by TCRdb to the 5' RACE reads, yields one record per CDR3 protein. Of 450,000 to 550,000 distinct CDR3 sequences in the sample, roughly 5% were seen once. This record comes from a study of CD8 T cells in ankylosing spondylitis. Whole-study findings and limits: Clones linked to disease were reported to show significant enrichment in matched ankylosing spondylitis synovial fluid. The disease-linked clones had a CD8+ phenotype and low blood frequencies. Apparently characteristic of ankylosing spondylitis blood was a TCR beta motif (about eight highly homologous variants).

The receptor was derived from a male donor with ankylosing spondylitis. Material for sequencing was blood, either unsorted or a sorted T cell fraction (not recorded which).

CDR3 residues: CAISESGRSTGELFF. The CDR3 coding sequence is TGTGCCATCAGTGAGTCAGGGAGGAGCACCGGGGAGCTGTTTTTT. This chain links TRBV10-3 with TRBJ2-2, with D possibly matching TRBD2 (6 bases). Per the germline V gene, CDR1 is ENHRY and CDR2 is SYGVKD. The V end was cut by 0 bases, the J end by 4 bases, with 9 bases between. The CDR3 totals 15 residues.